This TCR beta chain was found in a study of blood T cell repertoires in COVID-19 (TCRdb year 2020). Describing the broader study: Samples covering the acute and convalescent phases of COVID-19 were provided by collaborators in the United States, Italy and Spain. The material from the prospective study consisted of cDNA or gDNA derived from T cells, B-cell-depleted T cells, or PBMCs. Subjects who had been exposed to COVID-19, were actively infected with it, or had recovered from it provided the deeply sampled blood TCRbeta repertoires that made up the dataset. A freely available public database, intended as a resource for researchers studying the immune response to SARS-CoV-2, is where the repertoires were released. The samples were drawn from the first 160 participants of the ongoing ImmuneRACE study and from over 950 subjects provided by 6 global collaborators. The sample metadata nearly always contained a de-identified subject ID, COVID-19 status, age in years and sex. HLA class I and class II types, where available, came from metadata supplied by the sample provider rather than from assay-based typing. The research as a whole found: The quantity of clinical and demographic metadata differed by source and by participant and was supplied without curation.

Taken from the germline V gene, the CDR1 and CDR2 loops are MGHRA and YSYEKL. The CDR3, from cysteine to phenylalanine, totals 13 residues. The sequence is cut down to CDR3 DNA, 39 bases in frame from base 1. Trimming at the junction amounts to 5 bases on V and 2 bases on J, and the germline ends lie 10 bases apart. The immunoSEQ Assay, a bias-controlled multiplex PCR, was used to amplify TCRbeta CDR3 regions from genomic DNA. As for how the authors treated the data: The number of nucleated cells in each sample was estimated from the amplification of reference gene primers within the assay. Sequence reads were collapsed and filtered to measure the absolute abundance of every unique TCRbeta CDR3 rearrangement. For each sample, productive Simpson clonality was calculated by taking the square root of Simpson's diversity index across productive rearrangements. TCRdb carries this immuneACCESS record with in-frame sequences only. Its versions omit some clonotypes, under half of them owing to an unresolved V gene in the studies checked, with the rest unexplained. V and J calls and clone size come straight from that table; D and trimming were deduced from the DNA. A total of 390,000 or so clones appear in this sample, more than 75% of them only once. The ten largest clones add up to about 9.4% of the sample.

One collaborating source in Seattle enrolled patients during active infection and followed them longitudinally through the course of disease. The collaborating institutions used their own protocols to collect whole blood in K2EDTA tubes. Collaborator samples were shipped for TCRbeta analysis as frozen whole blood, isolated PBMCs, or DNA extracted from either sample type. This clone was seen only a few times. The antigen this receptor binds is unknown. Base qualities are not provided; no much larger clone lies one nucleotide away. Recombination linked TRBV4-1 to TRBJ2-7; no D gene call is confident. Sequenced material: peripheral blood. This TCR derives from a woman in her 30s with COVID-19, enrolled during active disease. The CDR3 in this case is CASSISATYEQYF. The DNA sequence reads TGCGCCAGCAGCATCAGTGCCACCTACGAGCAGTACTTC.